Each of the 28 T cell receptor beta chains below was sequenced from the same sample in a study of blood T cell repertoires in COVID-19. The repertoire was sequenced with immunoSEQ multiplex PCR; TCRdb's copy has only in-frame clones and lacks some. The table lists approximately 340,000 clones, approximately 82% of them singletons, with around 3% in the top ten. Sequenced input: peripheral blood. All receptors derive from a man aged 30 to 39 with active or convalescent COVID-19.

This clone was detected many times. The rearrangement links TRBV7-9 to TRBJ2-2, with TRBD2 matching 7 bases. The CDR3 has 19 amino acids. With V trimmed by 7 bases and J by 5 bases, 22 bases remained unmatched. Germline V lookup: CDR1 SEHNR, CDR2 FQNEAQ (reference sequence). The CDR3 DNA is TGTGCCAGCACCCCCATTGAGAGGTATCAGGGCGGGAGAACCGGGGAGCTGTTTTTT. Encoded protein: CASTPIERYQGGRTGELFF.

This chain joins TRBV6-1 and TRBJ1-6; 8 bases match TRBD1. The V gene end was trimmed by 2 bases and the J gene end by 9 bases; junction bases not matched to a gene: 6. CDR1 and CDR2 (germline): MNHNS, SASEGT. This CDR3 has 15 amino acids. DNA for the CDR3: TGTGCCAGCAGTGAAAGGACAGGGAAGATTTCACCCCTCCACTTT. Protein sequence: CASSERTGKISPLHF.

This clone was seen just once. The V gene is TRBV28, the J gene TRBJ1-4, with 7 bases aligning to TRBD1. Germline loops: CDR1 MDHEN, CDR2 SYDVKM. The ends lost 5 bases at V and 4 bases at J; junction bases unmatched: 7. The CDR3 contains 15 residues. CDR3 in DNA: TGTGCCAGCAGTCCCCAGGGACAGCTTAATGAAAAACTGTTTTTT. It is translated as CASSPQGQLNEKLFF.

V is TRBV5-1 and J is TRBJ1-2, with D tentatively TRBD1 (6 bases). From germline, CDR1 is SGHRS and CDR2 YFSETQ. Trimming took off 3 bases at V and 2 bases at J, with 11 bases between the two ends. This CDR3 is built from 14 residues. CDR3 sequence: CASSSDRVNYGYTF. The CDR3 DNA is TGCGCCAGCAGCTCGGACAGAGTAAACTATGGCTACACCTTC. The variable domain in full, completed from reference TRBV5-1 and TRBJ1-2, reads KAGVTQTPRYLIKTRGQQVTLSCSPISGHRSVSWYQQTPGQGLQFLFEYFSETQRNKGNFPGRFSGRQFSNSRSEMNVSTLELGDSALYLCASSSDRVNYGYTFGSGTRLTVV.

This chain links TRBV3-1 (or the pseudogene TRBV3-2) with TRBJ2-1, with 13 bases that match TRBD2. J was trimmed by 1 base and V by 3 bases; bases with no gene match: 12. Per germline, CDR1 LGHDT and CDR2 YNNKEL (reference sequence). The CDR3 extends over 20 amino acids. The CDR3 loop is CASSQGPSTSGGWSYNEQFF. CDR3 in DNA: TGTGCCAGCAGCCAGGGTCCCTCGACTAGCGGGGGGTGGTCCTACAATGAGCAGTTCTTC.

There are a few counts of this clone. The genes are TRBV11-1 and TRBJ2-7; 12 bases fit TRBD2. Germline V gene lookup returns CDR1 SGHAT and CDR2 FQDESV (reference sequence). This CDR3 is 15 amino acids long. V was clipped by 4 bases and J by 4 bases; unmatched bases: 5. CDR3 in amino acids: CASSSLAGGAYEQYF. The CDR3 nucleotides read TGTGCCAGCAGCTCCCTAGCGGGGGGGGCGTACGAGCAGTACTTC.

The chain is built from TRBV7-6 and TRBJ2-1; 9 bases line up with TRBD2. This CDR3 has 15 residues. V lost 1 base, J lost 2 bases, and 0 bases stayed unmatched. Per germline, CDR1 SGHVS and CDR2 FNYEAQ. The CDR3 DNA follows: TGTGCCAGCAGCTTAGGCGGGGGGGCCTACAATGAGCAGTTCTTC. It yields the protein CASSLGGGAYNEQFF. Filled out from reference TRBV7-6 and TRBJ2-1, the complete variable domain reads GAGVSQSPRYKVTKRGQDVALRCDPISGHVSLYWYRQALGQGPEFLTYFNYEAQQDKSGLPNDRFSAERPEGSISTLTIQRTEQRDSAMYRCASSLGGGAYNEQFFGPGTRLTVL.

This chain connects TRBV20-1 to TRBJ1-1; tentatively, D is TRBD1 (5 bases). CDR1 is DFQATT and CDR2 is SNEGSKA in the germline V gene (reference sequence). The germline V and J ends were trimmed by 1 base and 11 bases, with 11 bases remaining between them. CDR3 size: 11 residues. The CDR3 reads CSARVEGWAFF. CDR3 in DNA: TGCAGTGCTAGAGTGGAGGGGTGGGCTTTCTTT.

J is TRBJ1-5 and V is TRBV27, with 9 bases fitting TRBD1. CDR3 length equals 15 residues. V trimming: 3 bases; J trimming: 7 bases; junction bases outside the gene matches: 7. Germline-derived CDR1 and CDR2 are MNHEY and SMNVEV (reference sequence). CDR3 loop: CASSLGGQGGQPQHF. As DNA, the CDR3 is TGTGCCAGCAGTTTGGGGGGACAGGGAGGCCAGCCCCAGCATTTT.

The CDR3 coding sequence is TGTGCCAGCAGCTTAGGGGGTGGGGAGGCGTACTTC. Translation: CASSLGGGEAYF. This sequence joins TRBV7-2 and TRBJ2-5; tentative D call: TRBD2 (6 bases). Germline V CDR1 and CDR2: SGHTA, FQGNSA. The CDR3 runs to 12 residues. V was cut by 1 base and J by 13 bases, with 13 bases left in between.

V gene TRBV15 combines with J gene TRBJ1-2, with 7 bases matching TRBD1. Germline lookup yields CDR1 LNHNV and CDR2 YYDKDF (reference sequence). The length of the CDR3 is 16 residues. Germline trimming cut 2 bases from V and 1 base from J; bases unmatched to any gene: 7. In nucleotides, the CDR3 is TGTGCCACCAGCAGAATGGGGACAGTACTTAACTATGGCTACACCTTC. Translating gives CATSRMGTVLNYGYTF. Using reference TRBV15 and TRBJ1-2 for the parts outside the CDR3, the full variable domain is DAMVIQNPRYQVTQFGKPVTLSCSQTLNHNVMYWYQQKSSQAPKLLFHYYDKDFNNEADTPDNFQSRRPNTSFCFLDIRSPGLGDTAMYLCATSRMGTVLNYGYTFGSGTRLTVV.

The V gene is TRBV19, the J gene TRBJ1-4; TRBD1 agrees at 9 bases. The germline V gene encodes CDR1 LNHDA and CDR2 SQIVND (reference sequence). J gave up 4 bases and V 9 bases, and 6 bases lay outside the gene matches. CDR3 length equals 14 residues. DNA of the CDR3: TGTGCCAGCCGACAGGGGGAGGATAATGAAAAACTGTTTTTT. It encodes CASRQGEDNEKLFF. The complete variable domain, with remaining parts taken from reference TRBV19 and TRBJ1-4, reads DGGITQSPKYLFRKEGQNVTLSCEQNLNHDAMYWYRQDPGQGLRLIYYSQIVNDFQKGDIAEGYSVSREKKESFPLTVTSAQKNPTAFYLCASRQGEDNEKLFFGSGTQLSVL.

The CDR3 DNA follows: TGTGCCAGCAGTTACTCGAGGGACACTCTACGGGGTGGCTACACCTTC. Protein: CASSYSRDTLRGGYTF. The chain has TRBV6-5 and TRBJ1-2, with D maybe TRBD1 (6 bases). Per the germline V gene, CDR1 is MNHEY and CDR2 is SVGAGI. The CDR3 extends over 16 amino acids. The V end was cut by 0 bases, the J end by 7 bases, with 18 bases between.

This chain uses TRBV30 with TRBJ1-5; D might be TRBD1 (6 bases). V was shortened by 3 bases and J by 7 bases, with 16 bases between the two germline ends. This CDR3 region has 14 residues. The V gene's germline CDR1 is GTSNPN and CDR2 SVGIG (reference sequence). Here the CDR3 DNA reads TGTGCCTGGAGCGACACAGGGTTGGGGCAGCCCCAGCATTTT. It encodes CAWSDTGLGQPQHF.

The rearrangement links TRBV11-2 to TRBJ1-4; D is perhaps TRBD1 (5 bases). Trimming pared 8 bases from V and 0 bases from J, leaving 16 bases between. This CDR3 is 16 amino acids long. Germline V CDR1 and CDR2: SGHAT, FQNNGV. The DNA of the CDR3 is TGTGCCAGCCCAAATCGACAGCAAGCAACTAATGAAAAACTGTTTTTT. This gives the protein CASPNRQQATNEKLFF.

The chain combines TRBV7-3 with TRBJ1-1; D possibly corresponds to TRBD1 (6 bases). Looked up from germline, CDR1 is SGHTA and CDR2 is FQGTGA. CDR3 length: 13 residues. Between the trimmed V and J ends, which lost 2 bases and 4 bases, there was a span of 8 bases. The CDR3 coding sequence is TGTGCCAGCAGCTTAGGGGGCCCCACTGAAGCTTTCTTT. It is translated as CASSLGGPTEAFF.

The chain employs TRBV7-2 and TRBJ1-2; the match to TRBD1 covers 9 bases. Germline CDR1 is SGHTA and CDR2 is FQGNSA. The CDR3 is 13 amino acids. The V and J ends lost 5 bases and 8 bases, in that order; junction bases with no gene match: 6. CDR3 protein: CASSPDRGWGYTF. CDR3 in DNA: TGTGCCAGCAGCCCTGACAGGGGGTGGGGCTACACCTTC.

J is TRBJ2-2 and V is TRBV7-2; D is perhaps TRBD2 (5 bases). CDR3 length equals 14 residues. The V end was cut by 0 bases, the J end by 6 bases, with 8 bases between. Germline CDR1 is SGHTA and CDR2 is FQGNSA. The CDR3 loop reads CASSLAGVAGELFF. The CDR3 DNA reads as TGTGCCAGCAGCTTAGCGGGAGTAGCCGGGGAGCTGTTTTTT.

The rearrangement joins TRBV4-3 to TRBJ2-7; 7 positions agree with TRBD2. The J segment lost 4 bases and the V segment lost 4 bases, leaving 7 bases of the junction unmatched. Germline V gene data show CDR1 as LGHNA and CDR2 as YSLEER. The CDR3 is 14 amino acids. The CDR3 DNA reads as TGCGCCAGCAGCCCCGGGGGGTCACCGTACGAGCAGTACTTC. This translates into CASSPGGSPYEQYF.

This chain uses TRBV15 with TRBJ1-4; the D gene is possibly TRBD1 (6 bases). There are 15 residues in the CDR3. The germline gives CDR1 LNHNV, CDR2 YYDKDF (reference sequence). The V end was cut by 0 bases, the J end by 8 bases, with 13 bases between. CDR3: CATSRDSGVGEKLFF. In DNA form, the CDR3 reads TGTGCCACCAGCAGAGATTCAGGGGTAGGCGAAAAACTGTTTTTT. The full variable domain, with the rest looked up from reference TRBV15 and TRBJ1-4, is DAMVIQNPRYQVTQFGKPVTLSCSQTLNHNVMYWYQQKSSQAPKLLFHYYDKDFNNEADTPDNFQSRRPNTSFCFLDIRSPGLGDTAMYLCATSRDSGVGEKLFFGSGTQLSVL.

A remark on this clone: In the same sample, other DNA sequences code for this CDR3. The chain couples TRBV12-3 or TRBV12-4 to TRBJ1-2, with 7 nucleotides matching TRBD1. This CDR3 comprises 13 residues. V dropped 6 bases and J dropped 4; count of bases not matched to a gene: 5. The CDR3 sequence: CASSLGQSYGYTF. The CDR3 bases are TGTGCCAGCAGCCTGGGACAGTCCTATGGCTACACCTTC.

CDR3 DNA: TGTGCCAGTAGTATAGTTGGTAACATGAACACTGAAGCTTTCTTT. This gives the protein CASSIVGNMNTEAFF. The chain has TRBV19 and TRBJ1-1; D gene uncertain. CDR1 is LNHDA and CDR2 is SQIVND in the germline V gene (reference sequence). The CDR3 spans 15 residues. Trimming removed 1 base from V and 0 bases from J, with 9 bases in between.

This rearrangement joins TRBV5-4 to TRBJ2-1; 9 nucleotides line up with TRBD2. The CDR3 runs to 15 residues. V lost 3 bases and J lost 5; bases outside the gene matches: 6. Germline lookup yields CDR1 SGHNT and CDR2 YYREEE (reference sequence). CDR3: CASSSRGGLNNEQFF. In DNA, the CDR3 is TGTGCCAGCAGCTCGCGGGGGGGCCTCAACAATGAGCAGTTCTTC.

This chain joins TRBV11-3 and TRBJ2-1; the D gene is possibly TRBD2 (6 bases). CDR3 size: 14 residues. Between the trimmed V and J ends, which lost 4 bases and 6 bases, there was a span of 13 bases. The germline gives CDR1 SGHNT, CDR2 YENEEA. The CDR3 DNA follows: TGTGCCAGCAGCTATTCGGCGGGGCCCAATGAGCAGTTCTTC. Amino acid sequence: CASSYSAGPNEQFF.

The chain combines TRBV7-2 with TRBJ2-1; weak D call: TRBD2 (6 bases). This CDR3 spans 14 amino acids. Trimming removed 4 bases from V and 7 bases from J, with 14 bases in between. Per germline, CDR1 SGHTA and CDR2 FQGNSA. DNA for the CDR3: TGTGCCAGCAGCTGGGGCGGCGCGGGGAATGAGCAGTTCTTC. Residues: CASSWGGAGNEQFF.

This chain links TRBV20-1 with TRBJ1-5; possible D gene TRBD1, 5 bases. The V and J ends lost 3 bases and 2 bases respectively, with 17 bases between them. This CDR3 comprises 16 residues. The V gene's germline CDR1 is DFQATT and CDR2 SNEGSKA (reference sequence). The CDR3 protein is CSASLLGGKGNQPQHF. For the CDR3, the DNA is TGCAGTGCTAGTCTACTCGGGGGTAAGGGCAATCAGCCCCAGCATTTT.

The chain combines TRBV30 with TRBJ2-1, with a weak D call TRBD2 (7 bases). The CDR3 is 14 residues long. The V gene lost 0 bases and the J gene lost 9 bases, with 15 bases spanning the gap. Germline V gene lookup returns CDR1 GTSNPN and CDR2 SVGIG (reference sequence). In nucleotides, the CDR3 is TGTGCCTGGAGTGTAGGGGGAGGGCCTTCTGAGCAGTTCTTC. It codes for CAWSVGGGPSEQFF.

This chain links TRBV30 with TRBJ2-7, with TRBD1 matching over 9 bases. V gave up 3 bases and J gave up 1 base; unmatched junction bases: 1. Germline lookup yields CDR1 GTSNPN and CDR2 SVGIG (reference sequence). The CDR3 length is 13 residues. Written as DNA, the CDR3 is TGTGCCTGGAGGGGGACAGGGTCCTACGAGCAGTACTTC. It specifies CAWRGTGSYEQYF.